The 18 T cell receptor beta chains given below trace back to one sample, sequenced in a study of blood T cell repertoires in COVID-19. Clones were sequenced by immunoSEQ multiplex PCR, and TCRdb holds only the in-frame ones, with some missing. The table lists over 100,000 clones, 85% of them singletons. The sequencing input was peripheral blood. All receptors derive from a man older than 75 with acute or convalescent COVID-19.

The gene calls are TRBV20-1 and TRBJ2-1, with TRBD2 matching 10 bases. Per germline, CDR1 DFQATT and CDR2 SNEGSKA (reference sequence). The CDR3 runs 15 residues. With V trimmed by 4 bases and J by 4 bases, 7 bases remained unmatched. The CDR3 reads CSATEAGGLYNEQFF. In DNA form, the CDR3 reads TGCAGTGCTACTGAAGCGGGAGGGCTTTACAATGAGCAGTTCTTC.

The gene calls are TRBV19 and TRBJ2-5, with TRBD1 matching over 8 bases. CDR1 and CDR2 from the germline V gene are LNHDA and SQIVND (reference sequence). This CDR3 is built from 14 residues. V shed 4 bases, J shed 5 bases, and the junction held 6 bases outside the gene matches. The CDR3 sequence is CASSTDRVGETQYF. The CDR3 DNA reads as TGTGCCAGTAGTACGGACAGGGTGGGGGAGACCCAGTACTTC. The full variable domain, completed using reference TRBV19 and TRBJ2-5, is DGGITQSPKYLFRKEGQNVTLSCEQNLNHDAMYWYRQDPGQGLRLIYYSQIVNDFQKGDIAEGYSVSREKKESFPLTVTSAQKNPTAFYLCASSTDRVGETQYFGPGTRLLVL.

This rearrangement joins TRBV28 to TRBJ1-4, with D perhaps TRBD1 (6 bases). The V gene lost 2 bases and the J gene lost 6 bases, with 13 bases spanning the gap. The CDR3 is 15 amino acids. Germline V gives CDR1 MDHEN, CDR2 SYDVKM. CDR3 bases: TGTGCCAGCAGTTTAAGGGGGGGCCCCGATGAAAAACTGTTTTTT. This translates into CASSLRGGPDEKLFF.

The rearrangement uses TRBV5-1 and TRBJ2-1; the match to TRBD2 covers 7 bases. The CDR3 covers 15 residues. The V gene end was trimmed by 2 bases and the J gene end by 4 bases; junction bases not matched to a gene: 6. CDR1 is SGHRS and CDR2 is YFSETQ in the germline V gene. The CDR3 protein is CASSFAGDIYNEQFF. The DNA for the CDR3 is TGCGCCAGCAGCTTCGCGGGAGACATATACAATGAGCAGTTCTTC.

The chain links TRBV5-1 to TRBJ1-4; a weak D match, TRBD1 (5 bases). The germline V gene has CDR1 SGHRS and CDR2 YFSETQ. Trimming pared 0 bases from V and 8 bases from J, leaving 11 bases between. This CDR3 has 14 amino acids. CDR3 sequence reads: CASSLARESEKLFF. The CDR3 DNA reads TGCGCCAGCAGCTTGGCCAGGGAAAGCGAAAAACTGTTTTTT.

This clone was picked up one time. The V and J genes are TRBV5-4 and TRBJ2-1; 7 bases are shared with TRBD2. The CDR3 loop spans 17 amino acids. With V trimmed by 5 bases and J by 3 bases, 14 bases remained unmatched. CDR1 is SGHNT and CDR2 is YYREEE in the germline V gene (reference sequence). In DNA, the CDR3 is TGTGCCAGCAGTCCCGGCCATGCTAGCGGTTACTACAATGAGCAGTTCTTC. This codes for CASSPGHASGYYNEQFF. The entire variable domain, with the rest obtained from reference TRBV5-4 and TRBJ2-1, is as follows: ETGVTQSPTHLIKTRGQQVTLRCSSQSGHNTVSWYQQALGQGPQFIFQYYREEENGRGNFPPRFSGLQFPNYSSELNVNALELDDSALYLCASSPGHASGYYNEQFFGPGTRLTVL.

This clone came up a few times. The chain combines TRBV5-1 with TRBJ2-5; 13 nucleotides line up with TRBD2. V was clipped by 2 bases and J by 1 base; unmatched bases: 8. Germline V gene sequence: CDR1 SGHRS, CDR2 YFSETQ. The CDR3 extends over 18 amino acids. CDR3 sequence (DNA): TGCGCCAGCAGCTTAGAGGGACTAGCGGGAACAGGCCAAGAGACCCAGTACTTC. The encoded protein is CASSLEGLAGTGQETQYF.

V usage is TRBV5-1 and J usage is TRBJ2-3, with no clear D. CDR1 is SGHRS, CDR2 YFSETQ, per germline. The CDR3 length is 15 residues. The V gene lost 0 bases and the J gene lost 4 bases, with 12 bases spanning the gap. The CDR3 loop is CASSLARSPPDTQYF. The CDR3 DNA reads as TGCGCCAGCAGCTTGGCCAGGTCCCCCCCAGATACGCAGTATTTT.

The chain uses TRBV7-9 and TRBJ2-1; 8 nucleotides line up with TRBD1. With 5 bases clipped from V and 1 base from J, the junction kept 10 bases outside the gene matches. The CDR3 contains 17 residues. CDR1 and CDR2 from the germline V gene are SEHNR and FQNEAQ (reference sequence). The CDR3 protein is CASSPRTGIVSYNEQFF. As DNA, the CDR3 is TGTGCCAGCAGCCCCAGGACAGGGATCGTTTCCTACAATGAGCAGTTCTTC.

This chain links TRBV3-1 (or the pseudogene TRBV3-2) with TRBJ2-7; tentatively, D is TRBD2 (5 bases). CDR3 length: 13 amino acids. In germline, CDR1 is LGHDT, CDR2 YNNKEL (reference sequence). V shed 4 bases and J shed 2 bases, with 9 bases lying between them. CDR3: CASSPGLPYEQYF. The CDR3 DNA follows: TGTGCCAGCAGCCCCGGACTCCCCTACGAGCAGTACTTC.

The chain combines TRBV19 with TRBJ2-7; 8 bases map to TRBD2. Germline trimming cut 4 bases from V and 4 bases from J; bases unmatched to any gene: 9. Germline V gene sequence: CDR1 LNHDA, CDR2 SQIVND (reference sequence). This CDR3 is built from 15 residues. CDR3 sequence (DNA): TGTGCCAGTAGTAAAGTCGCCGGGGGGGAATACGAGCAGTACTTC. Translated, it gives CASSKVAGGEYEQYF. Supplemented by reference TRBV19 and TRBJ2-7, the full variable domain reads DGGITQSPKYLFRKEGQNVTLSCEQNLNHDAMYWYRQDPGQGLRLIYYSQIVNDFQKGDIAEGYSVSREKKESFPLTVTSAQKNPTAFYLCASSKVAGGEYEQYFGPGTRLTVT.

The V and J genes are TRBV28 and TRBJ1-5, with D perhaps matching TRBD1 (5 bases). This CDR3 has 13 residues. CDR1 and CDR2 (germline): MDHEN, SYDVKM. Deletions cut 7 bases from V and 3 bases from J, with 10 bases between. The CDR3 DNA reads as TGTGCCAGCACGACAGACCTCAATCAGCCCCAGCATTTT. Translated: CASTTDLNQPQHF.

The chain employs TRBV6-2 or TRBV6-3 and TRBJ2-7; maybe TRBD2 (6 bases). Trimming took off 6 bases at V and 5 bases at J, with 23 bases between the two ends. Germline V gene sequence: CDR1 MNHEY, CDR2 SVGEGT. This CDR3 region has 16 residues. In DNA, the CDR3 is TGTGCCAGCAGCCTAAACCCCGGGAGAAGTGCTAACGAGCAGTACTTC. It encodes CASSLNPGRSANEQYF.

CDR3 coding DNA: TGTGCCAGCAGCTTAGGCCGGACTAGGAACTATGGCTACACCTTC. As protein: CASSLGRTRNYGYTF. This chain joins TRBV7-3 and TRBJ1-2; the D is unclear. V lost 2 bases and J lost 2, with 12 bases in between. The CDR3 sequence is 15 residues long. Germline V gene data show CDR1 as SGHTA and CDR2 as FQGTGA.

In its sample, this clone was seen once. CDR3 coding DNA: TGTGCCAGCAGCTTTTCCCTGGAGACCCAGTACTTC. Translated, it gives CASSFSLETQYF. This chain links TRBV5-6 with TRBJ2-5, with D hard to call. The CDR3 has 12 amino acids. Trimming took 2 bases from V and 5 from J, leaving 7 bases between them. CDR1 and CDR2 from the germline V gene are SGHDT and YYEEEE.

The gene calls are TRBV9 and TRBJ1-1; 8 nucleotides agree with TRBD1. Germline CDR1 SGDLS, CDR2 YYNGEE. CDR3 length: 14 amino acids. Trimming took 0 bases from V and 2 from J; bases not matched to a gene: 0. The CDR3 nucleotides read TGTGCCAGCAGCGTAGCAGGGGGCAACACTGAAGCTTTCTTT. This gives the protein CASSVAGGNTEAFF.

This chain links TRBV7-2 with TRBJ1-1; D may be TRBD1 (6 bases). The V and J ends lost 4 bases and 8 bases respectively, with 14 bases between them. The CDR3 length is 13 residues. Germline CDR1 and CDR2: SGHTA and FQGNSA. The CDR3 loop reads CASSSLGTQEAFF. The CDR3 region has the DNA TGTGCCAGCAGCTCCCTCGGGACACAAGAAGCTTTCTTT. Full variable domain (outside the CDR3, taken from reference TRBV7-2 and TRBJ1-1): GAGVSQSPSNKVTEKGKDVELRCDPISGHTALYWYRQSLGQGLEFLIYFQGNSAPDKSGLPSDRFSAERTGGSVSTLTIQRTQQEDSAVYLCASSSLGTQEAFFGQGTRLTVV.

This CDR3 is CASSRDSSYEQYF. The DNA of the CDR3 is TGTGCCAGCAGCCGGGACAGCTCCTACGAGCAGTACTTC. The chain uses TRBV7-9 and TRBJ2-7; 7 bases line up with TRBD1. Germline CDR1 SEHNR, CDR2 FQNEAQ (reference sequence). The CDR3 covers 13 residues. Unmatched junction bases numbered 1, after V lost 5 bases and J lost 0 bases.